This T cell receptor beta chain derives from a study of vaccination and CD4 T cells after COVID-19. Study-level results: Convalescent patients displayed spike mono-reactivity in 304 of 307 vaccine-specific clones.

To note about this clonotype: Its antigen remains unidentified.

Scientists ran DNA taken from cultured CD4+ T cells through the Oncomine TCR Beta short-read assay for sequencing. TCRdb called the PCR reads again in MiXCR, with one record for every CDR3 protein. The sample holds about 16,000 distinct CDR3 sequences, 30% to 45% seen once. Treatment of the sample: roughly 10-day PBMC culture with coronavirus spike peptide pools or control peptides (ViraFEST assay). Sequences were obtained from cultured CD4+ T cells from blood. The TCR was taken from a human donor with COVID-19.

CDR3 DNA sequence: TGTGCCAGCAGCCTCCTTGGGTTAAGCACAGATACGCAGTATTTT. Amino acid sequence: CASSLLGLSTDTQYF. The J gene is TRBJ2-3, the V gene TRBV7-2; D remains unclear. This CDR3 spans 15 amino acids. Germline CDR1 is SGHTA and CDR2 is FQGNSA. Trimming took off 5 bases at V and 0 bases at J, with 12 bases between the two ends.